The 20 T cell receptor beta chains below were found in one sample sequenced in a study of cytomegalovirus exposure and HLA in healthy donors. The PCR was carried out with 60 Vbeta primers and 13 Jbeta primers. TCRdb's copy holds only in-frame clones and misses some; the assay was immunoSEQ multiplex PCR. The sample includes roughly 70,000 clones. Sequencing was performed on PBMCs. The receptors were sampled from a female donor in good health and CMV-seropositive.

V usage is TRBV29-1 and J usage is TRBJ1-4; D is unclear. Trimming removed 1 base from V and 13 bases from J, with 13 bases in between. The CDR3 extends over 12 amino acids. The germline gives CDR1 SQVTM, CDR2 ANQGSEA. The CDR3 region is CSVEGEPPGLFF. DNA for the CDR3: TGCAGCGTTGAAGGTGAGCCCCCGGGACTGTTTTTT.

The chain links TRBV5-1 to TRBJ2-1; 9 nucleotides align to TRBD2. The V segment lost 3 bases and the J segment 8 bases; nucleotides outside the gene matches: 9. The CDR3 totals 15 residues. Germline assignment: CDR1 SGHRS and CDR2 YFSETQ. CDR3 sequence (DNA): TGCGCCAGCAGCTCGGGACTAGCAGATGGGGATGAGCAGTTCTTC. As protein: CASSSGLADGDEQFF.

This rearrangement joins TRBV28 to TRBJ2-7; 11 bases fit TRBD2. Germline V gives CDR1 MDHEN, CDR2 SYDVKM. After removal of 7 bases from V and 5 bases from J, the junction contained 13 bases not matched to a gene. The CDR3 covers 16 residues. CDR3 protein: CASTHGLAGGSNEQYF. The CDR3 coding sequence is TGTGCCAGCACTCACGGGCTAGCGGGAGGATCCAACGAGCAGTACTTC.

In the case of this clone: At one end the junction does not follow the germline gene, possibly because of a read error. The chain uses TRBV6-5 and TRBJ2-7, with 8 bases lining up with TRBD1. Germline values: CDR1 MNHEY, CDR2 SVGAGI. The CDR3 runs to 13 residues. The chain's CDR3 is CASKASPGGIENF. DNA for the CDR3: TGTGCCAGCAAGGCCTCACCAGGGGGCATAGAAAACTTC.

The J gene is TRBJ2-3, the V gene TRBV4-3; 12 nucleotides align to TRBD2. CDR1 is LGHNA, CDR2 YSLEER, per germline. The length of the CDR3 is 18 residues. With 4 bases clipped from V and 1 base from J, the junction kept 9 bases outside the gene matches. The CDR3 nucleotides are TGCGCCAGCAGCCCGACTCCTAGCGGGGGGGCCGGCACAGATACGCAGTATTTT. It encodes CASSPTPSGGAGTDTQYF.

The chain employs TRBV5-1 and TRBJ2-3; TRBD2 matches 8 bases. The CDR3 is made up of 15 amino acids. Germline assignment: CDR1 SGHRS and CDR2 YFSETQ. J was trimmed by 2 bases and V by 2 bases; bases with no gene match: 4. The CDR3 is CASSLAGVPTDTQYF. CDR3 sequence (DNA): TGCGCCAGCAGCTTAGCGGGGGTCCCCACAGATACGCAGTATTTT. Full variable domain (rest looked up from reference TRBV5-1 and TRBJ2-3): KAGVTQTPRYLIKTRGQQVTLSCSPISGHRSVSWYQQTPGQGLQFLFEYFSETQRNKGNFPGRFSGRQFSNSRSEMNVSTLELGDSALYLCASSLAGVPTDTQYFGPGTRLTVL.

The CDR3 reads CASSVGEVWNSPLHF. In DNA, the CDR3 is TGTGCCAGCAGCGTAGGGGAGGTCTGGAATTCACCCCTCCACTTT. The chain recombines TRBV9 with TRBJ1-6; D unresolved. CDR3 size: 15 residues. The V end lost 0 bases, the J end lost 7 bases, and 11 bases lay between the germline ends. The germline V gene encodes CDR1 SGDLS and CDR2 YYNGEE.

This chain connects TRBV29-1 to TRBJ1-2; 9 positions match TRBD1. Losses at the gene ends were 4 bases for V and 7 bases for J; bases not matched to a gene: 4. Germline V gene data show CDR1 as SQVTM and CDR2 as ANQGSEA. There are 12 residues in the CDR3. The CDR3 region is CSVAGQGSGYTF. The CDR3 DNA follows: TGCAGCGTTGCGGGACAGGGAAGTGGCTACACCTTC.

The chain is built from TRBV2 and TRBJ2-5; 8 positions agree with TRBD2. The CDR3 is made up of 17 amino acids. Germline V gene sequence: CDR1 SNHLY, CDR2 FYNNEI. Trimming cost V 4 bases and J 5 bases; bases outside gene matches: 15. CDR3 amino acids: CASSGLATRRGGETQYF. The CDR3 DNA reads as TGTGCCAGCAGTGGACTAGCGACTCGCCGGGGGGGCGAGACCCAGTACTTC.

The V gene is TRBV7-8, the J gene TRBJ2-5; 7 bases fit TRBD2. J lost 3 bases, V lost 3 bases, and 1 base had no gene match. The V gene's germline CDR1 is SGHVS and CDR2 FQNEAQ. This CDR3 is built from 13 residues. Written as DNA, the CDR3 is TGTGCCAGCAGCTTGGGGGGGGAAGAGACCCAGTACTTC. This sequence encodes CASSLGGEETQYF.

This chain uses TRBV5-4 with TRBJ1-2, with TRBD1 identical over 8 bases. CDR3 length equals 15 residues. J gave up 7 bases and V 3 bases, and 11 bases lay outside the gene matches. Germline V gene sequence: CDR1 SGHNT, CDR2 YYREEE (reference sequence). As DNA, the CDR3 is TGTGCCAGCAGCTCACCAGGGGGCGTATTCCGTGGCTACACCTTC. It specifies CASSSPGGVFRGYTF.

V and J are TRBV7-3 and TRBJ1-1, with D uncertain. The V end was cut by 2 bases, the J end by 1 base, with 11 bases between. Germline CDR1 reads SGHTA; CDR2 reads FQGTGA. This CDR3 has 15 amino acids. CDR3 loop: CASSLQVVGNTEAFF. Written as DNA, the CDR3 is TGTGCCAGCAGCTTACAGGTTGTCGGGAACACTGAAGCTTTCTTT.

CDR3 sequence: CASSLEFEAEQFF. The CDR3 DNA is TGCGCCAGCAGCTTGGAATTCGAGGCTGAGCAGTTCTTC. The V call is TRBV5-1, the J call TRBJ2-1; unclear D gene. The CDR3 spans 13 residues. V was trimmed by 0 bases and J by 9 bases, leaving 10 bases between them. The germline V gene encodes CDR1 SGHRS and CDR2 YFSETQ.

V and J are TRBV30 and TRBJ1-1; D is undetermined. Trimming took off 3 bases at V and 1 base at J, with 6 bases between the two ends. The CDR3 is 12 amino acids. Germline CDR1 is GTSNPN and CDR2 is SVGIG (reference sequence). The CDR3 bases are TGTGCCTGGAGGACGGGGAACACTGAAGCTTTCTTT. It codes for CAWRTGNTEAFF.

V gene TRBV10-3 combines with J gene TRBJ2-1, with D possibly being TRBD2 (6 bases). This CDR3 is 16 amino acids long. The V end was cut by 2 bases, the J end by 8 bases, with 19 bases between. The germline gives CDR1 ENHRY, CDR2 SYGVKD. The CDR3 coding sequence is TGTGCCATCAGTGAGGGGTCAGCCGGGAGAGAGGATGAGCAGTTCTTC. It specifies CAISEGSAGREDEQFF.

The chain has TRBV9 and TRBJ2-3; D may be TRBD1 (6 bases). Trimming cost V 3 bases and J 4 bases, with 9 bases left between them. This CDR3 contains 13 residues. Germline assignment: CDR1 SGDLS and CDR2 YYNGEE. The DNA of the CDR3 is TGTGCCAGCAGCGCCGGACAGCCAGATACGCAGTATTTT. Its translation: CASSAGQPDTQYF.

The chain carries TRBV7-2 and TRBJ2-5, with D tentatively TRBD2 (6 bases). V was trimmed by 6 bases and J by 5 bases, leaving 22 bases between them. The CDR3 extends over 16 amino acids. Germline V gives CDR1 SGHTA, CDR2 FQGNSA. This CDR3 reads CASSITSVKAGETQYF. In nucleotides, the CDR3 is TGTGCCAGCAGTATCACTTCGGTAAAGGCGGGGGAGACCCAGTACTTC.

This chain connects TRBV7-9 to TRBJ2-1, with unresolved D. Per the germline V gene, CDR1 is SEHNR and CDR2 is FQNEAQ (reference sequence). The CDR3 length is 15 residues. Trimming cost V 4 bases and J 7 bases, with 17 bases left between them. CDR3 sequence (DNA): TGTGCCAGCAGCTGGCCGGTGGTAGCAAGGAATGAGCAGTTCTTC. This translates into CASSWPVVARNEQFF.

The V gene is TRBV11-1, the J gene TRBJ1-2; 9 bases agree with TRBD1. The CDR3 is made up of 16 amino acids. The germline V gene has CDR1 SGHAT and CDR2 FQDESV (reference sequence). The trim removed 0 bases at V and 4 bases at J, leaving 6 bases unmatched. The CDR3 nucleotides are TGTGCCAGCAGCTTAGCGCCGGGACAGGGAGTCTATGGCTACACCTTC. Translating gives CASSLAPGQGVYGYTF.

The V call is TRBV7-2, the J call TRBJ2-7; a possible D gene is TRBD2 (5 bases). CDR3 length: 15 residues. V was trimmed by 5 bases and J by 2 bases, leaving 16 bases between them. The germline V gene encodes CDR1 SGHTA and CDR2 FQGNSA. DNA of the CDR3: TGTGCCAGCAGCCCACTAGTCGGAATCCCCTACGAGCAGTACTTC. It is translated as CASSPLVGIPYEQYF.